Here is one T cell receptor beta chain with its context. Germline values: CDR1 SQVTM, CDR2 ANQGSEA. This CDR3 is 13 amino acids long. With 5 bases clipped from V and 5 bases from J, the junction kept 9 bases outside the gene matches. The data are from a study of blood T cell repertoires in COVID-19. Profiling relied on immunoSEQ multiplex PCR, and the TCRdb table lists in-frame clones only, not all of them. The sample holds around 100,000 clones, almost 85% seen once. The receptor comes from a man aged 40-49 years with active or convalescent COVID-19. Sequenced material: peripheral blood. J is TRBJ2-7 and V is TRBV29-1; TRBD1 agrees at 7 bases. This chain's CDR3 is CSVRGRGSHEQYF. CDR3 in DNA: TGCAGCGTTAGGGGCAGGGGGTCCCACGAGCAGTACTTC.